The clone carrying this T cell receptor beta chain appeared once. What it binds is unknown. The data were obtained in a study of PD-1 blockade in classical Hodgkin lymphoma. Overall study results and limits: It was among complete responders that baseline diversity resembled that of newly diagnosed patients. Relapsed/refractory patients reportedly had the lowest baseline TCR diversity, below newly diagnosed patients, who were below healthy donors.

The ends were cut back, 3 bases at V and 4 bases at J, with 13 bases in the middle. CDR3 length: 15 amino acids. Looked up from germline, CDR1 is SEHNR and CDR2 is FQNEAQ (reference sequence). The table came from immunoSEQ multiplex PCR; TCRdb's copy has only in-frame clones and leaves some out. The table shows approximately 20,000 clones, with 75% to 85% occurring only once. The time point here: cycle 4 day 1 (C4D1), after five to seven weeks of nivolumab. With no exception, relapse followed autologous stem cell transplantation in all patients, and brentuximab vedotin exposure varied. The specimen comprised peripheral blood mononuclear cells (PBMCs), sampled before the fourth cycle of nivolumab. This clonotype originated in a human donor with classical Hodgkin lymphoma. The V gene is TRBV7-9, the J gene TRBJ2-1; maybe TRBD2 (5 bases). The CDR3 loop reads CASSFSDEAYNEQFF. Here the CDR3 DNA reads TGTGCCAGCAGCTTTAGCGACGAGGCTTACAATGAGCAGTTCTTC.